This entry lists 8 T cell receptor beta chains sequenced from one sample in a study of Tregs in tolerant kidney transplant recipients (dated by TCRdb to the late 2010s). According to the study, the label for this sample's time point signals: blood sample drawn before combined kidney and bone marrow transplant. The method was the immunoSEQ multiplex PCR assay. TCRdb provides this immuneACCESS table in a form limited to in-frame rearrangements. Some clones are lacking; in checked studies, under half of them reflect an unresolved V gene, and why the rest are absent is not known. This sample is represented by about 64,000 clones; more than 95% of them were singletons. Around 0.34% of the sample is taken by the ten largest. Sequences were derived from Tregs from blood, sampled before the transplant. These receptors were obtained from a human donor who received a combined kidney and bone marrow transplant.

This clone showed up just once. The chain employs TRBV7-6 and TRBJ2-3; TRBD1 might be the D (6 bases). The CDR3 runs 15 residues. The germline CDR1 and CDR2 sequences are SGHVS and FNYEAQ. Trimming took 1 base from V and 2 from J, leaving 10 bases between them. In nucleotides, the CDR3 is TGTGCCAGCAGCTTAGTCCAGGGGTTCACAGATACGCAGTATTTT. This encodes CASSLVQGFTDTQYF.

This chain uses TRBV28 with TRBJ2-7, with 7 positions matching TRBD1. Germline CDR1 MDHEN, CDR2 SYDVKM. CDR3 length equals 16 residues. The V gene end was trimmed by 0 bases and the J gene end by 3 bases; junction bases not matched to a gene: 8. This CDR3 reads CASSLWGAQGFYEQYF. For the CDR3, the DNA is TGTGCCAGCAGTTTATGGGGCGCACAGGGGTTCTACGAGCAGTACTTC.

J is TRBJ1-4 and V is TRBV18; D gene unclear. CDR1 is KGHSH and CDR2 is LQKENI in the germline V gene. CDR3 length equals 14 residues. V shed 5 bases and J shed 6 bases, with 13 bases lying between them. As DNA, the CDR3 is TGTGCCAGCTCAACTGACGGGATTTATGAAAAACTGTTTTTT. This sequence encodes CASSTDGIYEKLFF.

This clone appeared a single time. The gene calls are TRBV29-1 and TRBJ2-5, with 7 positions matching TRBD2. Germline CDR1 SQVTM, CDR2 ANQGSEA. J lost 4 bases, V lost 6 bases, and 5 bases had no gene match. The CDR3 contains 12 residues. The CDR3 DNA is TGCAGCGTCCGGGGCGGGAGAGAGACCCAGTACTTC. Its protein product is CSVRGGRETQYF.

The rearrangement links TRBV5-1 to TRBJ2-3, with D hard to call. Trimming removed 1 base from V and 6 bases from J, with 6 bases in between. Germline-derived CDR1 and CDR2 are SGHRS and YFSETQ. This CDR3 is 12 amino acids long. The CDR3 reads CASSLSLDTQYF. The CDR3 coding sequence is TGCGCCAGCAGCTTGTCCCTGGATACGCAGTATTTT. The full variable domain, rest sourced from reference TRBV5-1 and TRBJ2-3, is KAGVTQTPRYLIKTRGQQVTLSCSPISGHRSVSWYQQTPGQGLQFLFEYFSETQRNKGNFPGRFSGRQFSNSRSEMNVSTLELGDSALYLCASSLSLDTQYFGPGTRLTVL.

Written as DNA, the CDR3 is TGTGCCAGCAGCAGAGACAGTAATCAGCCCCAGCATTTT. Translated, it gives CASSRDSNQPQHF. V gene TRBV11-3 combines with J gene TRBJ1-5; a weak D match, TRBD1 (5 bases). CDR1 is SGHNT and CDR2 is YENEEA in the germline V gene. Trimming removed 5 bases from V and 4 bases from J, with 9 bases in between. The CDR3 totals 13 residues.

The rearrangement joins TRBV7-9 to TRBJ2-5, with TRBD1 identical over 9 bases. The J segment lost 4 bases and the V segment lost 2 bases, leaving 11 bases of the junction unmatched. CDR1 and CDR2 (germline): SEHNR, FQNEAQ (reference sequence). The CDR3 has 17 amino acids. The CDR3 region has the DNA TGTGCCAGCAGCTTAACCCTGGGGACAGGGTTTCTAGAGACCCAGTACTTC. Translating it yields CASSLTLGTGFLETQYF.

The sample holds one count of this clone. The chain employs TRBV10-1 and TRBJ2-7, with D possibly being TRBD2 (5 bases). The CDR3 consists of 15 residues. V lost 3 bases, J lost 3 bases, and 15 bases lay in between. The germline V gene has CDR1 WNHNN and CDR2 SYGVQD (reference sequence). This chain's CDR3 is CASSERVARHYEQYF. CDR3 nucleotides: TGCGCCAGCAGTGAAAGGGTAGCGCGACACTACGAGCAGTACTTC.